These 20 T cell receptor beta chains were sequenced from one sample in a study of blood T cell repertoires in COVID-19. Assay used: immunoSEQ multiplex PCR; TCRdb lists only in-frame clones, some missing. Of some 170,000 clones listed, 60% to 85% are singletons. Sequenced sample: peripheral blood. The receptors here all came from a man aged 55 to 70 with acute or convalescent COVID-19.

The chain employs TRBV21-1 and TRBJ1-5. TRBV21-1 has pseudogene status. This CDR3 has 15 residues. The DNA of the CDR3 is TGTGCCAGCAGCAAAATTGAGGGTTGCAATCAGCCCCAGCATTTT. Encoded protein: CASSKIEGCNQPQHF.

CDR3 DNA sequence: TGTGCCAGTTGGACCGGGACAGGGTCTTCCCCCCTCCACTTT. This gives the protein CASWTGTGSSPLHF. The chain carries TRBV18 and TRBJ1-6, with 9 bases matching TRBD1. Germline trimming cut 9 bases from V and 13 bases from J; bases unmatched to any gene: 13. This CDR3 is built from 14 residues. Germline V gives CDR1 KGHSH, CDR2 LQKENI.

In nucleotides, the CDR3 is TGTGCCAGCAGCCCCCAGGAGGGTAGATTGGGTGAAGCTTTCTTT. It encodes CASSPQEGRLGEAFF. The chain couples TRBV7-8 to TRBJ1-1; D is uncertain. The CDR3 loop spans 15 amino acids. Germline loops: CDR1 SGHVS, CDR2 FQNEAQ. The V end was cut by 5 bases, the J end by 7 bases, with 20 bases between.

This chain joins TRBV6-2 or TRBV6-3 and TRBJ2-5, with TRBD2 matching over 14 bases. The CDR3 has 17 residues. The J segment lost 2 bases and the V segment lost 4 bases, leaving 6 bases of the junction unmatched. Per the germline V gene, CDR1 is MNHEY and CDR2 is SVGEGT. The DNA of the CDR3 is TGTGCCAGCAGTTTCAGGACTAGCGGGGGGCCTCAAGAGACCCAGTACTTC. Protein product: CASSFRTSGGPQETQYF.

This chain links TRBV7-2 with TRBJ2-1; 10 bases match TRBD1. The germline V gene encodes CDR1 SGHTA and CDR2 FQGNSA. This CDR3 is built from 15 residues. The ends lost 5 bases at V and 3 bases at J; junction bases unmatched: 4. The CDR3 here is CASSKGQGGYNEQFF. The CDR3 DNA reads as TGTGCCAGCAGCAAAGGACAGGGGGGCTACAATGAGCAGTTCTTC. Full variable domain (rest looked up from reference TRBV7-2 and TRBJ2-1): GAGVSQSPSNKVTEKGKDVELRCDPISGHTALYWYRQSLGQGLEFLIYFQGNSAPDKSGLPSDRFSAERTGGSVSTLTIQRTQQEDSAVYLCASSKGQGGYNEQFFGPGTRLTVL.

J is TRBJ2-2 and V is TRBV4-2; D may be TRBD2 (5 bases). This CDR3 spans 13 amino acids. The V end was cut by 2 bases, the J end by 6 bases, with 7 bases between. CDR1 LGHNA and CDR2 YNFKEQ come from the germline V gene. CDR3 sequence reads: CASSQTSPGELFF. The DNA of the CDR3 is TGTGCCAGCAGCCAAACTAGTCCCGGGGAGCTGTTTTTT.

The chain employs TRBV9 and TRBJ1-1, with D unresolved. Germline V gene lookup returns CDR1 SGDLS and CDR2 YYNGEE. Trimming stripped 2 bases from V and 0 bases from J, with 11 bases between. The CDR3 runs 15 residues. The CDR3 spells CASSVTSQVNTEAFF. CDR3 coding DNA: TGTGCCAGCAGCGTGACAAGCCAGGTGAACACTGAAGCTTTCTTT.

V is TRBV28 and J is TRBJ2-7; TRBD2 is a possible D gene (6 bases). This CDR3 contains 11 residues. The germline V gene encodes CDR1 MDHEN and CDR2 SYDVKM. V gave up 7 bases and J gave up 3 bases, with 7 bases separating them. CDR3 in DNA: TGTGCCAGCACAGCGGGCTACGAGCAGTACTTC. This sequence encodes CASTAGYEQYF.

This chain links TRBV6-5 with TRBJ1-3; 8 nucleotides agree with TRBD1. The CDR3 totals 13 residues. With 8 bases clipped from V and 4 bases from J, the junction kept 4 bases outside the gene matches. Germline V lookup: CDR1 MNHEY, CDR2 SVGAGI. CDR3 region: CASLRDRGNTIYF. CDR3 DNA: TGTGCCAGCCTTAGGGACAGGGGAAACACCATATATTTT.

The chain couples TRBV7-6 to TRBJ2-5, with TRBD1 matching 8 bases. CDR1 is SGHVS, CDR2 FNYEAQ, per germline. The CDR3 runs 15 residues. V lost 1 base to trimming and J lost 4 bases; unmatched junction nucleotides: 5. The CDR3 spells CASSLGQGAGETQYF. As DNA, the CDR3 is TGTGCCAGCAGCTTAGGGCAGGGGGCGGGAGAGACCCAGTACTTC.

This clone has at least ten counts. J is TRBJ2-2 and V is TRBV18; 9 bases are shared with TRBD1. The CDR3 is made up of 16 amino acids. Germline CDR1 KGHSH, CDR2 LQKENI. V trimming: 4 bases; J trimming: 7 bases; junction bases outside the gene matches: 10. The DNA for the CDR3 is TGTGCCAGCTCACTTTACAGGGGGCGGAGAGGCGGGGAGCTGTTTTTT. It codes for CASSLYRGRRGGELFF.

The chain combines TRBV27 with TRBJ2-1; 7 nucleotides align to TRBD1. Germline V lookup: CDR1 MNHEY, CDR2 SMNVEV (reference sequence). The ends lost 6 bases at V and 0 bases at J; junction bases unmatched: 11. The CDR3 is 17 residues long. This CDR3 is CASSDTGDQGSYNEQFF. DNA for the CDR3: TGTGCCAGCAGCGATACAGGGGATCAGGGCTCCTACAATGAGCAGTTCTTC.

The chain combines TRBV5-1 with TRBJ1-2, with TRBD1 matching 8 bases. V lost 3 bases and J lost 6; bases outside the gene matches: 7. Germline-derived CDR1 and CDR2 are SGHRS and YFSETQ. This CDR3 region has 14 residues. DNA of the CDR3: TGCGCCAGCAGCTGGCAGACAGGGGAAAATGGCTACACCTTC. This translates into CASSWQTGENGYTF.

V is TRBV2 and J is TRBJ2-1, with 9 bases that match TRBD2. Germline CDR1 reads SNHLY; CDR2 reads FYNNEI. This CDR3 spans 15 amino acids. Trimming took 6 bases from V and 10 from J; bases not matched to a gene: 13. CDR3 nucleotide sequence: TGTGCCAGCAGCGCTGGGACTAGCCCAGGCAGCGAGCAGTTCTTC. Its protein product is CASSAGTSPGSEQFF.

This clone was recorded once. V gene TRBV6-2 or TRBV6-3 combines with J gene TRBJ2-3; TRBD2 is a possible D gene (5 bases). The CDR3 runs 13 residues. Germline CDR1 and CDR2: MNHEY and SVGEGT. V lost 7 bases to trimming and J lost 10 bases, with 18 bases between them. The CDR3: CASISSPGLAQYF. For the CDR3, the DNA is TGTGCCAGCATTTCCTCACCGGGGTTGGCGCAGTATTTT.

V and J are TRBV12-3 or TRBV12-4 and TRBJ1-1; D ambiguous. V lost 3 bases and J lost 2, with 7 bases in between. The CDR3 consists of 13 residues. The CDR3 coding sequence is TGTGCCAGCAGTTTGTACTCTAACACTGAAGCTTTCTTT. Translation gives CASSLYSNTEAFF.

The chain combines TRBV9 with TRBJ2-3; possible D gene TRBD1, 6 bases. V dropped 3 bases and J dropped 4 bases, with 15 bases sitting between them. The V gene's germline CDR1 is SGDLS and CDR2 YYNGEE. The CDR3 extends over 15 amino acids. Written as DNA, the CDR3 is TGTGCCAGCAGCGAGACAGGTTCTTTAGCAGATACGCAGTATTTT. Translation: CASSETGSLADTQYF.

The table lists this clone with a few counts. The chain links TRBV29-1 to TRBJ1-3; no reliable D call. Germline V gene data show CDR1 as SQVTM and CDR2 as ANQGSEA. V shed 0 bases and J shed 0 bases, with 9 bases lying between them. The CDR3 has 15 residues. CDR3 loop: CSVEDLGSSGNTIYF. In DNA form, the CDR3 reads TGCAGCGTTGAAGACTTAGGGAGCTCTGGAAACACCATATATTTT.

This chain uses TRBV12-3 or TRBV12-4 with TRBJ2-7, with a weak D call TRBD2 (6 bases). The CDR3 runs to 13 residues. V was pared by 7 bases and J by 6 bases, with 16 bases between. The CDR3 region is CASTLGTAGEQYF. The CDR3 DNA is TGTGCCAGCACCCTCGGGACTGCGGGCGAGCAGTACTTC.

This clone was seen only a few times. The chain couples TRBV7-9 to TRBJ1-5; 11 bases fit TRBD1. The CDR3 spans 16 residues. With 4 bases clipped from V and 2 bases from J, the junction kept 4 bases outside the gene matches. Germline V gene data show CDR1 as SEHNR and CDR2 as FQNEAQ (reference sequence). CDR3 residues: CASSSGQGAGNQPQHF. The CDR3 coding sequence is TGTGCCAGCAGCTCAGGACAGGGGGCTGGCAATCAGCCCCAGCATTTT.